Each of the 9 T cell receptor beta chains below was sequenced from the same sample in a study of T cells after yellow fever vaccination. Using its own MiXCR run on the 5' RACE reads, TCRdb lists one record per CDR3 protein. The sample has 200,000 to 250,000 distinct CDR3 sequences, 3% to 4% seen once. The input for sequencing was CD4+ T cells sorted from PBMCs, taken 10 days after the yellow fever booster vaccination. The receptor set was obtained from a man younger than 35 who received the YFV17D yellow fever vaccine.

The chain is built from TRBV13 and TRBJ1-2, with a possible D match to TRBD1 (6 bases). The CDR3 is made up of 14 amino acids. Germline V gives CDR1 PRHDT, CDR2 FYEKMQ (reference sequence). Trimming removed 5 bases at V and 4 bases at J, with 14 bases between. The CDR3 sequence: CASSPRGQLYGYTF. The CDR3 nucleotides are TGTGCCAGCAGCCCCCGAGGACAGCTCTATGGCTACACCTTC.

This clonotype has a count of ten or more. The V gene is TRBV5-1, the J gene TRBJ2-7; D gene uncertain. Germline loops: CDR1 SGHRS, CDR2 YFSETQ. The CDR3 extends over 12 amino acids. Trimming stripped 4 bases from V and 4 bases from J, with 9 bases between. The CDR3 DNA is TGCGCCAGCAGCACAACAGCATACGAGCAGTACTTC. This sequence encodes CASSTTAYEQYF.

This clonotype has ten or more counts. The chain has TRBV7-3 and TRBJ1-2; D might be TRBD1 (6 bases). The germline V gene encodes CDR1 SGHTA and CDR2 FQGTGA. The CDR3 spans 14 residues. Trimming removed 8 bases at V and 5 bases at J, with 18 bases between. The chain's CDR3 is CASASHEGGYGYTF. CDR3 nucleotide sequence: TGTGCCAGCGCTTCCCACGAGGGGGGATATGGCTACACCTTC.

In its sample, this clonotype was seen a few times. V gene TRBV6-1 combines with J gene TRBJ1-5, with D possibly matching TRBD1 (6 bases). Germline V CDR1 and CDR2: MNHNS, SASEGT. Trimming removed 7 bases at V and 6 bases at J, with 13 bases between. CDR3 size: 13 residues. CDR3 loop: CASIQKGGQPQHF. The CDR3 DNA sequence: TGTGCCAGCATCCAAAAGGGGGGTCAGCCCCAGCATTTT.

The sample holds many counts of this clonotype. V and J are TRBV20-1 and TRBJ2-7; 7 bases match TRBD1. With 4 bases clipped from V and 0 bases from J, the junction kept 3 bases outside the gene matches. This CDR3 spans 13 amino acids. CDR1 is DFQATT and CDR2 is SNEGSKA in the germline V gene (reference sequence). The CDR3: CSANRDSSYEQYF. The CDR3 nucleotides are TGCAGTGCTAACCGGGACAGCTCCTACGAGCAGTACTTC.

This clonotype appeared a few times. The J gene is TRBJ2-1, the V gene TRBV5-1, with D possibly matching TRBD2 (5 bases). The CDR3 is 14 residues long. CDR1 is SGHRS, CDR2 YFSETQ, per germline. V was trimmed by 5 bases and J by 6 bases, leaving 15 bases between them. CDR3 in amino acids: CASRAGLSLNEQFF. DNA of the CDR3: TGCGCCAGCAGGGCGGGCCTCTCCCTCAATGAGCAGTTCTTC.

At least ten counts were recorded for this clonotype. DNA of the CDR3: TGTGCCAGCGGTAGCGGGGGGCCCCTCAATGAGCAGTTCTTC. It translates to CASGSGGPLNEQFF. The rearrangement joins TRBV4-2 to TRBJ2-1, with 10 positions matching TRBD2. J was trimmed by 6 bases and V by 8 bases; bases with no gene match: 7. CDR3 length equals 14 residues. The germline CDR1 and CDR2 sequences are LGHNA and YNFKEQ.

V gene TRBV7-3 combines with J gene TRBJ2-5; the D gene could be TRBD1 or TRBD2 (6 bases each). Germline values: CDR1 SGHTA, CDR2 FQGTGA. The CDR3 consists of 13 residues. Trimming took off 5 bases at V and 5 bases at J, with 12 bases between the two ends. CDR3 bases: TGTGCCAGCAGCGGGGGGCCGGGTGAGACCCAGTACTTC. Its protein is CASSGGPGETQYF.

This clonotype was counted at least ten times. The CDR3 sequence is CASSLWGAGGADTQYF. The CDR3 DNA reads TGTGCCAGCAGTTTATGGGGTGCAGGGGGCGCAGATACGCAGTATTTT. The chain uses TRBV12-3 or TRBV12-4 and TRBJ2-3; 8 nucleotides align to TRBD1. Trimming removed 2 bases from V and 4 bases from J; junction bases left unmatched: 8. This CDR3 has 16 residues.